Listed below are T cell receptor beta chains from one sample, sequenced in a study of blood T cell repertoires in COVID-19. Here immunoSEQ multiplex PCR was the method, and the copy in TCRdb shows in-frame clones only, minus some. The repertoire holds around 290,000 clones, with around 86% as singletons. Sequencing was performed on PBMCs or T cells enriched from blood (not recorded which). These receptor sequences come from a woman aged 18-29 years who had recovered from COVID-19. The CDR3 runs from the conserved cysteine through the conserved F or W. Fields, in order: V gene, CDR3 length, J gene, D gene, CDR3 protein. D genes are given only for firm matches.

v_call: TRBV10-1; cdr3_length: 13; j_call: TRBJ2-3; d_call: NA; cdr3_aa: CASSERVTDTQYF
v_call: TRBV27; cdr3_length: 15; j_call: TRBJ2-7; d_call: NA; cdr3_aa: CASSLSASNSYEQYF
v_call: TRBV9; cdr3_length: 14; j_call: TRBJ1-6; d_call: NA; cdr3_aa: CASSFRTGNSPLHF
v_call: TRBV6-2/TRBV6-3; cdr3_length: 14; j_call: TRBJ1-2; d_call: NA; cdr3_aa: CASSYTSRGYGYTF
v_call: TRBV23-1; cdr3_length: 16; j_call: TRBJ2-7; d_call: NA; cdr3_aa: CASSHPDSWSSYEQYF
v_call: TRBV25-1; cdr3_length: 14; j_call: TRBJ1-5; d_call: NA; cdr3_aa: CASSIGSSNQPQHF
v_call: TRBV29-1; cdr3_length: 15; j_call: TRBJ2-1; d_call: TRBD2; cdr3_aa: CSVGTSGVSYNEQFF
v_call: TRBV3-1/TRBV3-2; cdr3_length: 16; j_call: TRBJ2-1; d_call: NA; cdr3_aa: CASSQDFLARYNEQFF
v_call: TRBV5-1; cdr3_length: 15; j_call: TRBJ2-3; d_call: TRBD2; cdr3_aa: CASSLERGGRDTQYF
v_call: TRBV13; cdr3_length: 14; j_call: TRBJ2-3; d_call: TRBD2; cdr3_aa: CASSLGGAVDTQYF
v_call: TRBV7-9; cdr3_length: 13; j_call: TRBJ2-3; d_call: TRBD2; cdr3_aa: CASSLAEIAGVYF
v_call: TRBV2; cdr3_length: 16; j_call: TRBJ1-1; d_call: NA; cdr3_aa: CASSARPPVNIAEAFF
v_call: TRBV28; cdr3_length: 12; j_call: TRBJ1-5; d_call: NA; cdr3_aa: CASAGSNQPQHF
v_call: TRBV11-3; cdr3_length: 15; j_call: TRBJ2-1; d_call: NA; cdr3_aa: CASSFRDRATAEQFF
v_call: TRBV25-1; cdr3_length: 14; j_call: TRBJ2-7; d_call: TRBD1; cdr3_aa: CASRDWDSSYEQYF
v_call: TRBV29-1; cdr3_length: 13; j_call: TRBJ2-1; d_call: TRBD2; cdr3_aa: CSVASGSVNEQFF
v_call: TRBV18; cdr3_length: 13; j_call: TRBJ2-5; d_call: NA; cdr3_aa: CASSPGRDETQYF
v_call: TRBV4-2; cdr3_length: 16; j_call: TRBJ2-7; d_call: NA; cdr3_aa: CASSQFQRPQSYEQYF
v_call: TRBV12-3/TRBV12-4; cdr3_length: 12; j_call: TRBJ1-5; d_call: NA; cdr3_aa: CASSRVMQPQHF
v_call: TRBV5-4; cdr3_length: 14; j_call: TRBJ2-1; d_call: NA; cdr3_aa: CASSLAGNYNEQFF
v_call: TRBV27; cdr3_length: 14; j_call: TRBJ1-2; d_call: NA; cdr3_aa: CASSPYPRSDGYTF
v_call: TRBV7-3; cdr3_length: 13; j_call: TRBJ1-3; d_call: NA; cdr3_aa: CASLVGGRNTIYF
v_call: TRBV7-6; cdr3_length: 13; j_call: TRBJ2-5; d_call: NA; cdr3_aa: CASTPGGWETQYF
v_call: TRBV7-3; cdr3_length: 15; j_call: TRBJ2-2; d_call: NA; cdr3_aa: CASSLAGAETGELFF
v_call: TRBV11-3; cdr3_length: 14; j_call: TRBJ2-1; d_call: TRBD2; cdr3_aa: CASSLGGDLNEQFF
v_call: TRBV20-1; cdr3_length: 13; j_call: TRBJ2-7; d_call: TRBD2; cdr3_aa: CSASYPGGDEQYF
v_call: TRBV6-2/TRBV6-3; cdr3_length: 17; j_call: TRBJ1-5; d_call: TRBD1; cdr3_aa: CASSPTGQVGSNQPQHF
v_call: TRBV9; cdr3_length: 16; j_call: TRBJ2-3; d_call: TRBD1; cdr3_aa: CASSFKTTGGRDTQYF
v_call: TRBV30; cdr3_length: 14; j_call: TRBJ1-1; d_call: TRBD1; cdr3_aa: CASRDRVLSTEAFF
v_call: TRBV7-2; cdr3_length: 16; j_call: TRBJ1-6; d_call: NA; cdr3_aa: CASSPRSQGNSSPLHF
v_call: TRBV3-1/TRBV3-2; cdr3_length: 15; j_call: TRBJ2-5; d_call: TRBD2; cdr3_aa: CASSVEGLGQETQYF
v_call: TRBV19; cdr3_length: 14; j_call: TRBJ1-2; d_call: NA; cdr3_aa: CASSGYRSNYGYTF
v_call: TRBV27; cdr3_length: 14; j_call: TRBJ1-1; d_call: NA; cdr3_aa: CASSLFHPSPEAFF
v_call: TRBV7-2; cdr3_length: 17; j_call: TRBJ1-1; d_call: TRBD1; cdr3_aa: CASSLAPYLRTGVEAFF
v_call: TRBV28; cdr3_length: 12; j_call: TRBJ1-6; d_call: NA; cdr3_aa: CASTGANSPLHF
v_call: TRBV3-1/TRBV3-2; cdr3_length: 20; j_call: TRBJ1-1; d_call: NA; cdr3_aa: CASSPPVLQGKFIKKRRAFF
v_call: TRBV29-1; cdr3_length: 13; j_call: TRBJ2-4; d_call: NA; cdr3_aa: CSVEQGGGNIQYF
v_call: TRBV19; cdr3_length: 15; j_call: TRBJ1-6; d_call: NA; cdr3_aa: CASSRGVSYNSPLHF
v_call: TRBV11-3; cdr3_length: 16; j_call: TRBJ2-1; d_call: NA; cdr3_aa: CASSLDRDRAGNEQFF
v_call: TRBV21-1; cdr3_length: 13; j_call: TRBJ1-2; d_call: NA; cdr3_aa: CASRPQGADGYTF
v_call: TRBV6-5; cdr3_length: 16; j_call: TRBJ1-1; d_call: NA; cdr3_aa: CASSYFPYGRDTEAFF
v_call: TRBV7-6; cdr3_length: 16; j_call: TRBJ2-5; d_call: NA; cdr3_aa: CASRLGGRGYQETQYF
v_call: TRBV11-2; cdr3_length: 15; j_call: TRBJ1-2; d_call: NA; cdr3_aa: CASSVTTEGASGYTF
v_call: TRBV30; cdr3_length: 14; j_call: TRBJ1-4; d_call: NA; cdr3_aa: CAWSIGGEGEKLFF
v_call: TRBV2; cdr3_length: 14; j_call: TRBJ2-1; d_call: NA; cdr3_aa: CASSDQGYYNEQFF
v_call: TRBV6-5; cdr3_length: 14; j_call: TRBJ2-6; d_call: NA; cdr3_aa: CASSQGSGANVLTF
v_call: TRBV12-3/TRBV12-4; cdr3_length: 13; j_call: TRBJ1-1; d_call: NA; cdr3_aa: CASSLTENTEAFF
v_call: TRBV2; cdr3_length: 15; j_call: TRBJ1-4; d_call: NA; cdr3_aa: CASSFFRDSREKLFF
v_call: TRBV6-2/TRBV6-3; cdr3_length: 17; j_call: TRBJ2-1; d_call: TRBD2; cdr3_aa: CASSPLPSGVSYNEQFF
v_call: TRBV4-1; cdr3_length: 18; j_call: TRBJ2-4; d_call: NA; cdr3_aa: CASSQDEDREITKNIQYF